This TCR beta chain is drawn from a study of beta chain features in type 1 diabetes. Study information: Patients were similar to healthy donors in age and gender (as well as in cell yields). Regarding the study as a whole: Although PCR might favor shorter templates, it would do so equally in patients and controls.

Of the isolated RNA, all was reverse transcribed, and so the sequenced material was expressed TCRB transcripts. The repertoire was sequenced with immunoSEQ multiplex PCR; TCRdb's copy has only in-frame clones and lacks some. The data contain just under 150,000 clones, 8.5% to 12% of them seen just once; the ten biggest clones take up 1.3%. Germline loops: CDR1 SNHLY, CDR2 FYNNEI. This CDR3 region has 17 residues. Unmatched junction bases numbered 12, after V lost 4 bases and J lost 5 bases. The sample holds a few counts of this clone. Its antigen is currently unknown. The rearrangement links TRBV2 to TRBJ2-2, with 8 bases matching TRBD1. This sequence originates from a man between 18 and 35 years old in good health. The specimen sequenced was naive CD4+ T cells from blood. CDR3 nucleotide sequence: TGTGCCAGCAGTGGTATTTGGCAGGGGGCGAGAACCGGGGAGCTGTTTTTT. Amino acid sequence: CASSGIWQGARTGELFF. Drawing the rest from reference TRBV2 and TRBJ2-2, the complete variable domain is EPEVTQTPSHQVTQMGQEVILRCVPISNHLYFYWYRQILGQKVEFLVSFYNNEISEKSEIFDDQFSVERPDGSNFTLKIRSTKLEDSAMYFCASSGIWQGARTGELFFGEGSRLTVL.